These T cell receptor beta chains were read from a single sample in a study of blood T cell repertoires in COVID-19. TCRdb keeps only in-frame clones here, not all; method: immunoSEQ multiplex PCR. The data contain about 140,000 clones, about three quarters of them singletons. The sequenced material came from PBMCs or T cells enriched from blood (not recorded which). Receptors were obtained from a woman in her 50s who had recovered from COVID-19. The CDR3 runs from the conserved cysteine through the conserved F or W. Fields, in order: J gene, D gene, clone size, CDR3 length, V gene, CDR3 protein, CDR3 DNA. The D gene is left open where the match is weak. The size of a clone is reported for some rows only, either as once, few or many, or as a class for expanded clones.

J: TRBJ2-7; D: TRBD1; size: .; length: 14; V: TRBV5-4; CDR3: CASKSGQGSYEQYF; DNA: TGTGCCAGCAAATCGGGACAGGGTTCCTACGAGCAGTACTTC
J: TRBJ2-3; D: TRBD2; size: .; length: 14; V: TRBV28; CDR3: CASELAGGTDTQYF; DNA: TGTGCCAGCGAGCTAGCGGGAGGCACAGATACGCAGTATTTT
J: TRBJ1-2; D: .; size: .; length: 12; V: TRBV19; CDR3: CASSTPGVSYTF; DNA: TGTGCCAGTAGTACTCCAGGGGTCAGCTACACCTTC
J: TRBJ1-5; D: .; size: once; length: 15; V: TRBV27; CDR3: CASSLSAAGPKPQHF; DNA: TGTGCCAGCAGTTTATCGGCGGCAGGGCCCAAACCCCAGCATTTT
J: TRBJ1-5; D: .; size: once; length: 13; V: TRBV6-5; CDR3: CASSLAAGQPQHF; DNA: TGTGCCAGCAGCCTCGCAGCGGGTCAGCCCCAGCATTTT
J: TRBJ2-7; D: TRBD2; size: few; length: 15; V: TRBV5-4; CDR3: CASKIGPSGTYEQYF; DNA: TGTGCCAGCAAAATTGGGCCTAGCGGGACCTACGAGCAGTACTTC
J: TRBJ1-4; D: .; size: .; length: 16; V: TRBV7-8; CDR3: CASSLGSTDGNEKLFF; DNA: TGTGCCAGCAGCTTAGGATCGACTGACGGGAATGAAAAACTGTTTTTT
J: TRBJ1-6; D: .; size: .; length: 17; V: TRBV27; CDR3: CASSLVRGSSYNSPLHF; DNA: TGTGCCAGCAGTTTAGTCAGGGGAAGCTCCTATAATTCACCCCTCCACTTT
J: TRBJ1-2; D: .; size: .; length: 15; V: TRBV5-5; CDR3: CASSPQAGEDYGYTF; DNA: TGTGCCAGCAGCCCCCAGGCGGGGGAGGACTATGGCTACACCTTC
J: TRBJ1-2; D: .; size: many; length: 13; V: TRBV16; CDR3: CASSPRGMRGYTF; DNA: TGTGCCAGCAGCCCGCGGGGTATGCGTGGCTACACCTTC
J: TRBJ1-2; D: .; size: .; length: 14; V: TRBV5-6; CDR3: CASSAGDREYGYTF; DNA: TGTGCCAGCAGCGCGGGGGACCGTGAGTATGGCTACACCTTC
J: TRBJ1-5; D: TRBD1; size: few; length: 15; V: TRBV5-1; CDR3: CASSLGTGVNQPQHF; DNA: TGCGCCAGCAGCTTAGGGACAGGAGTAAATCAGCCCCAGCATTTT
J: TRBJ2-7; D: .; size: .; length: 14; V: TRBV3-1/TRBV3-2; CDR3: CAWRRKESSYEQYF; DNA: TGTGCCTGGCGGCGGAAGGAGAGCTCCTACGAGCAGTACTTC
J: TRBJ2-7; D: .; size: .; length: 14; V: TRBV7-9; CDR3: CASSLGGHSYEQYF; DNA: TGTGCCAGCAGCTTAGGGGGACACAGCTACGAGCAGTACTTC
J: TRBJ2-5; D: .; size: many; length: 14; V: TRBV9; CDR3: CASSVGTKGETQYF; DNA: TGTGCCAGCAGCGTAGGGACTAAGGGGGAGACCCAGTACTTC
J: TRBJ1-2; D: TRBD1; size: .; length: 13; V: TRBV29-1; CDR3: CSAPGQGHYGYTF; DNA: TGCAGCGCCCCGGGACAGGGCCACTATGGCTACACCTTC
J: TRBJ1-5; D: .; size: few; length: 12; V: TRBV28; CDR3: CASSPFGEPQHF; DNA: TGTGCCAGCAGTCCCTTCGGGGAGCCCCAGCATTTT
J: TRBJ1-5; D: .; size: .; length: 15; V: TRBV19; CDR3: CASSIQAHSNQPQHF; DNA: TGTGCCAGTAGTATTCAGGCACATAGCAATCAGCCCCAGCATTTT
J: TRBJ2-7; D: TRBD2; size: once; length: 14; V: TRBV7-9; CDR3: CASTPISGRDEQYF; DNA: TGTGCCAGCACCCCTATTAGCGGGAGGGACGAGCAGTACTTC
J: TRBJ1-2; D: TRBD1; size: .; length: 14; V: TRBV11-3; CDR3: CASSVGQGSGGYTF; DNA: TGTGCCAGCAGCGTCGGACAGGGGTCGGGAGGCTACACCTTC
J: TRBJ2-5; D: .; size: .; length: 16; V: TRBV19; CDR3: CASSITGQTFQETQYF; DNA: TGTGCCAGTAGTATAACTGGACAGACTTTCCAAGAGACCCAGTACTTC
J: TRBJ1-5; D: .; size: .; length: 13; V: TRBV2; CDR3: CASSDGYNQPQHF; DNA: TGTGCCAGCAGTGACGGGTACAATCAGCCCCAGCATTTT
J: TRBJ1-5; D: TRBD1; size: .; length: 13; V: TRBV28; CDR3: CASTQGGDQPQHF; DNA: TGTGCCAGCACCCAGGGGGGCGATCAGCCCCAGCATTTT
J: TRBJ1-6; D: .; size: few; length: 13; V: TRBV3-1/TRBV3-2; CDR3: CASSQATGSPLHF; DNA: TGTGCCAGCAGCCAAGCTACGGGTTCACCCCTCCACTTT
J: TRBJ2-1; D: TRBD2; size: once; length: 16; V: TRBV28; CDR3: CASSLFRLAGDNEQFF; DNA: TGTGCCAGCAGTTTATTTCGACTAGCGGGGGACAATGAGCAGTTCTTC
J: TRBJ1-6; D: TRBD1; size: .; length: 20; V: TRBV2; CDR3: CASSDQGAQRLSSYNSPLHF; DNA: TGTGCCAGCAGTGACCAGGGGGCTCAACGTTTAAGCTCCTATAATTCACCCCTCCACTTT
J: TRBJ1-6; D: TRBD1; size: .; length: 14; V: TRBV11-2; CDR3: CASSPDRGRSPLHF; DNA: TGTGCCAGCAGCCCCGACAGGGGACGGTCACCCCTCCACTTT
J: TRBJ2-6; D: .; size: many; length: 15; V: TRBV10-3; CDR3: CAISGGYSGANVLTF; DNA: TGTGCCATCAGCGGGGGTTACTCTGGGGCCAACGTCCTGACTTTC
J: TRBJ2-1; D: .; size: .; length: 16; V: TRBV9; CDR3: CASSVDDGLYDNEQFF; DNA: TGTGCCAGCAGCGTAGATGACGGACTGTACGACAATGAGCAGTTCTTC
J: TRBJ2-7; D: .; size: .; length: 13; V: TRBV3-1/TRBV3-2; CDR3: CASSQEQGFEQYF; DNA: TGTGCCAGCAGCCAAGAACAGGGATTCGAGCAGTACTTC
J: TRBJ2-1; D: TRBD2; size: .; length: 15; V: TRBV5-8; CDR3: CASSPERDGNNEQFF; DNA: TGTGCCAGCAGCCCAGAGCGGGACGGCAACAATGAGCAGTTCTTC
J: TRBJ2-7; D: TRBD1; size: .; length: 15; V: TRBV25-1; CDR3: CASTTAGGVSYEQYF; DNA: TGTGCCAGCACTACTGCAGGGGGTGTATCCTACGAGCAGTACTTC
J: TRBJ1-2; D: .; size: .; length: 14; V: TRBV15; CDR3: CATSRARGYYGYTF; DNA: TGTGCCACCAGCAGAGCGCGGGGCTACTATGGCTACACCTTC
J: TRBJ2-2; D: .; size: once; length: 13; V: TRBV10-1; CDR3: CASTRGGTGELFF; DNA: TGCGCCAGCACACGGGGAGGAACCGGGGAGCTGTTTTTT
J: TRBJ1-2; D: .; size: .; length: 14; V: TRBV5-6; CDR3: CASSLFQGRGGYTF; DNA: TGTGCCAGCAGCTTATTTCAGGGGCGCGGTGGCTACACCTTC
J: TRBJ2-7; D: TRBD1; size: once; length: 14; V: TRBV5-1; CDR3: CASSLEGQTYEQYF; DNA: TGCGCCAGCAGCTTGGAGGGACAGACTTACGAGCAGTACTTC
J: TRBJ1-5; D: .; size: .; length: 16; V: TRBV4-1; CDR3: CASSQDRPTGNQPQHF; DNA: TGCGCCAGCAGCCAAGATAGGCCGACAGGTAATCAGCCCCAGCATTTT
J: TRBJ2-1; D: .; size: once; length: 16; V: TRBV19; CDR3: CASSKRRITSGNEQFF; DNA: TGTGCCAGTAGTAAGAGGCGTATCACTTCCGGGAATGAGCAGTTCTTC
J: TRBJ1-6; D: TRBD1; size: few; length: 16; V: TRBV7-8; CDR3: CASSSQGASYNSPLHF; DNA: TGTGCCAGCAGCTCACAGGGGGCCTCCTATAATTCACCCCTCCACTTT
J: TRBJ2-3; D: .; size: .; length: 15; V: TRBV19; CDR3: CASRKTGTSTDTQYF; DNA: TGTGCCTCCCGGAAAACGGGTACTAGCACAGATACGCAGTATTTT